These 29 T cell receptor beta chains originate from one sample sequenced in a study of blood T cell repertoires in COVID-19. Assay used: immunoSEQ multiplex PCR; TCRdb lists only in-frame clones, some missing. The sample lists roughly 33,000 clones, around 87% occurring once. The sample consisted of peripheral blood. Receptors were obtained from a man aged 80 or over with active COVID-19.

This rearrangement joins TRBV7-2 to TRBJ1-2, with D unresolved. This CDR3 has 10 residues. The germline V gene has CDR1 SGHTA and CDR2 FQGNSA. V was trimmed by 5 bases and J by 9 bases, leaving 7 bases between them. The CDR3 loop reads CASSQYSYTF. The CDR3 DNA reads as TGTGCCAGCAGCCAATACAGCTACACCTTC. The full variable domain, with the rest looked up from reference TRBV7-2 and TRBJ1-2, is GAGVSQSPSNKVTEKGKDVELRCDPISGHTALYWYRQSLGQGLEFLIYFQGNSAPDKSGLPSDRFSAERTGGSVSTLTIQRTQQEDSAVYLCASSQYSYTFGSGTRLTVV.

This chain's CDR3 is CASSSRTSKPDTQYF. CDR3 coding DNA: TGTGCCAGCAGCTCCAGGACTTCTAAACCCGATACGCAGTATTTT. The chain links TRBV7-2 to TRBJ2-3; D may be TRBD2 (5 bases). The CDR3 totals 15 residues. Trimming stripped 4 bases from V and 6 bases from J, with 17 bases between. CDR1 is SGHTA, CDR2 FQGNSA, per germline. Based on the CDR3 plus reference TRBV7-2 and TRBJ2-3, the full variable domain is GAGVSQSPSNKVTEKGKDVELRCDPISGHTALYWYRQSLGQGLEFLIYFQGNSAPDKSGLPSDRFSAERTGGSVSTLTIQRTQQEDSAVYLCASSSRTSKPDTQYFGPGTRLTVL.

This chain joins TRBV28 and TRBJ2-7, with D possibly being TRBD1 (6 bases). Germline V lookup: CDR1 MDHEN, CDR2 SYDVKM. The CDR3 length is 19 residues. Trimming pared 7 bases from V and 2 bases from J, leaving 30 bases between. In DNA form, the CDR3 reads TGTGCCAGCACCTTTCAACCGGGACATTACATCACAGCAACCTACGAGCAGTACTTC. It yields the protein CASTFQPGHYITATYEQYF.

V usage is TRBV7-9 and J usage is TRBJ2-7; 11 positions match TRBD2. V lost 5 bases and J lost 2; bases outside the gene matches: 5. Germline V gene lookup returns CDR1 SEHNR and CDR2 FQNEAQ (reference sequence). The CDR3 is 15 amino acids. The CDR3 region is CASSETSGRTYEQYF. In nucleotides, the CDR3 is TGTGCCAGCAGCGAAACTAGCGGGAGAACCTACGAGCAGTACTTC. Looking up the rest from reference TRBV7-9 and TRBJ2-7 gives the full variable domain: DTGVSQNPRHKITKRGQNVTFRCDPISEHNRLYWYRQTLGQGPEFLTYFQNEAQLEKSRLLSDRFSAERPKGSFSTLEIQRTEQGDSAMYLCASSETSGRTYEQYFGPGTRLTVT.

The V and J genes are TRBV29-1 and TRBJ2-5; no clear D gene. Trimming took 4 bases from V and 1 from J, leaving 7 bases between them. Looked up from germline, CDR1 is SQVTM and CDR2 is ANQGSEA. This CDR3 contains 12 residues. CDR3 nucleotide sequence: TGCAGCGTTGGTCGCAGCCAAGAGACCCAGTACTTC. Translated, it gives CSVGRSQETQYF.

The rearrangement joins TRBV7-8 to TRBJ2-1, with D possibly matching TRBD2 (6 bases). The germline CDR1 and CDR2 sequences are SGHVS and FQNEAQ. The CDR3 extends over 13 amino acids. The V end was cut by 8 bases, the J end by 5 bases, with 13 bases between. The chain's CDR3 is CASAVGGNNEQFF. CDR3 bases: TGTGCCAGCGCCGTGGGGGGAAACAATGAGCAGTTCTTC.

The V gene is TRBV9, the J gene TRBJ1-6, with D tentatively TRBD1 (6 bases). The germline V gene has CDR1 SGDLS and CDR2 YYNGEE. V shed 3 bases and J shed 5 bases, with 12 bases lying between them. The CDR3 loop spans 15 amino acids. The chain's CDR3 is CASSASGQHNSPLHF. CDR3 sequence (DNA): TGTGCCAGCAGCGCCTCTGGACAGCATAATTCACCCCTCCACTTT.

This rearrangement joins TRBV21-1 to TRBJ2-7; TRBD1, the table's D call, was not compared with the DNA. TRBV21-1 is flagged as a pseudogene. There are 14 residues in the CDR3. Here the CDR3 DNA reads TGTGCCAGCAGCAAAGAGGACAGGGACTACGAGCAGTACTTC. Protein sequence: CASSKEDRDYEQYF.

The V call is TRBV21-1, the J call TRBJ2-7; the table's D gene call, TRBD1, was not cross checked with the DNA. TRBV21-1 is labeled a pseudogene. The CDR3 covers 17 residues. The CDR3 is CASSKAAWDRASYEQYF. The CDR3 DNA sequence: TGTGCCAGCAGCAAAGCTGCCTGGGACAGGGCCTCCTACGAGCAGTACTTC.

The J gene is TRBJ1-1, the V gene TRBV19; D is undetermined. Trimming removed 4 bases at V and 4 bases at J, with 19 bases between. This CDR3 has 16 residues. Germline CDR1 reads LNHDA; CDR2 reads SQIVND (reference sequence). Here the CDR3 reads CASSRRAQTDGTEAFF. The CDR3 DNA reads as TGTGCCAGTAGTAGGCGGGCCCAAACGGACGGCACTGAAGCTTTCTTT.

The V gene is TRBV7-9, the J gene TRBJ1-6, with D possibly TRBD1 on 5 matching bases. This CDR3 has 18 amino acids. The germline V gene encodes CDR1 SEHNR and CDR2 FQNEAQ (reference sequence). V lost 1 base and J lost 0, with 13 bases in between. DNA of the CDR3: TGTGCCAGCAGCTTAGGTCAGGGATCGACCTCCTATAATTCACCCCTCCACTTT. Translated: CASSLGQGSTSYNSPLHF.

This clone is a singleton in its sample. The gene calls are TRBV20-1 and TRBJ2-7, with D unresolved. CDR3 length equals 10 residues. Germline V CDR1 and CDR2: DFQATT, SNEGSKA (reference sequence). V was shortened by 6 bases and J by 4 bases, with 7 bases between the two germline ends. DNA for the CDR3: TGCAGTGCACTGTTATACGAGCAGTACTTC. Protein sequence: CSALLYEQYF.

The table lists this clone with a count of one. The rearrangement joins TRBV25-1 to TRBJ1-4; D is uncertain. The CDR3 runs 12 residues. The germline V and J ends were trimmed by 4 bases and 8 bases, with 8 bases remaining between them. Germline V CDR1 and CDR2: MGHDK, SYGVNS. Written as DNA, the CDR3 is TGTGCCAGCAGTGGATCGACAGAAAAACTGTTTTTT. Its protein is CASSGSTEKLFF.

This sequence joins TRBV4-3 and TRBJ2-1; 7 bases are shared with TRBD2. V dropped 1 base and J dropped 4; count of bases not matched to a gene: 7. The germline V gene encodes CDR1 LGHNA and CDR2 YSLEER. CDR3 size: 16 residues. The CDR3: CASSQGYRGVYNEQFF. CDR3 DNA: TGCGCCAGCAGCCAAGGATATCGGGGGGTTTACAATGAGCAGTTCTTC.

This chain connects TRBV19 to TRBJ1-5, with TRBD1 as a possible D gene (5 bases). Trimming took 3 bases from V and 11 from J, leaving 17 bases between them. The CDR3 is 14 amino acids. Germline V gives CDR1 LNHDA, CDR2 SQIVND (reference sequence). CDR3 residues: CASSIDPGTRTQHF. CDR3 bases: TGTGCCAGTAGTATCGACCCCGGGACTCGAACCCAGCATTTT.

This clone has only a few counts. The chain carries TRBV3-1 (or the pseudogene TRBV3-2) and TRBJ1-5; perhaps TRBD1 as D (6 bases). The germline V and J ends were trimmed by 0 bases and 3 bases, with 21 bases remaining between them. Germline lookup yields CDR1 LGHDT and CDR2 YNNKEL (reference sequence). This CDR3 has 19 residues. CDR3 protein: CASSQDLDSGQTLNQPQHF. Here the CDR3 DNA reads TGTGCCAGCAGCCAAGATCTTGATAGTGGACAGACTCTCAATCAGCCCCAGCATTTT.

The V gene is TRBV30, the J gene TRBJ2-5; a weak D match, TRBD1 (6 bases). Trimming shortened V by 3 bases and J by 7 bases, and 12 bases separated the two germline ends. Germline assignment: CDR1 GTSNPN and CDR2 SVGIG (reference sequence). The CDR3 extends over 12 amino acids. The CDR3 sequence: CAWSTGLGTQYF. Here the CDR3 DNA reads TGTGCCTGGAGCACAGGGTTGGGGACCCAGTACTTC.

This clone is a singleton in its sample. This rearrangement joins TRBV28 to TRBJ1-5, with 7 bases matching TRBD1. Germline V gene data show CDR1 as MDHEN and CDR2 as SYDVKM. This CDR3 has 14 amino acids. V was pared by 7 bases and J by 0 bases, with 3 bases of the junction left unmatched. For the CDR3, the DNA is TGTGCCAGCATGCAGGGGGGTAGCAATCAGCCCCAGCATTTT. This gives the protein CASMQGGSNQPQHF.

The rearrangement joins TRBV28 to TRBJ1-1; D is uncertain. The CDR3 totals 12 residues. Germline values: CDR1 MDHEN, CDR2 SYDVKM. The V gene lost 2 bases and the J gene lost 5 bases, with 6 bases spanning the gap. CDR3 region: CASSLRVTEAFF. In nucleotides, the CDR3 is TGTGCCAGCAGTTTAAGAGTAACTGAAGCTTTCTTT.

The chain employs TRBV13 and TRBJ2-5, with TRBD2 matching 12 bases. The J segment lost 5 bases and the V segment lost 4 bases, leaving 14 bases of the junction unmatched. Per the germline V gene, CDR1 is PRHDT and CDR2 is FYEKMQ (reference sequence). The CDR3 is made up of 18 amino acids. CDR3 protein: CASSSPHTTSGSDETQYF. The DNA of the CDR3 is TGTGCCAGCAGCTCTCCACATACGACTAGCGGGAGTGATGAGACCCAGTACTTC.

The rearrangement joins TRBV18 to TRBJ2-1; TRBD2 matches 7 bases. V lost 3 bases and J lost 4; bases outside the gene matches: 9. The CDR3 is made up of 16 amino acids. Germline CDR1 KGHSH, CDR2 LQKENI. CDR3 protein: CASSPTGGYGYNEQFF. CDR3 bases: TGTGCCAGCTCACCGACCGGGGGGTACGGGTACAATGAGCAGTTCTTC.

Only one count was recorded for this clone. The CDR3 DNA is TGTGCCAGCAGTTTACAGGGGGCATATGAGCAGTTCTTC. Translation gives CASSLQGAYEQFF. The gene calls are TRBV27 and TRBJ2-1; TRBD1 agrees at 8 bases. The CDR3 spans 13 residues. CDR1 is MNHEY, CDR2 SMNVEV, per germline (reference sequence). V shed 2 bases, J shed 8 bases, and the junction held 2 bases outside the gene matches.

This rearrangement joins TRBV7-6 to TRBJ2-3; 9 nucleotides line up with TRBD2. CDR3 length equals 15 residues. The junction had 2 bases not matched to a gene; V was cut back by 1 base and J by 3 bases. Germline V gene lookup returns CDR1 SGHVS and CDR2 FNYEAQ. This CDR3 reads CASSLGAGGTDTQYF. In nucleotides, the CDR3 is TGTGCCAGCAGCTTAGGAGCGGGGGGTACAGATACGCAGTATTTT.

The genes are TRBV3-1 (or the pseudogene TRBV3-2) and TRBJ1-1; D not certain. This CDR3 has 15 amino acids. Trimming pared 4 bases from V and 1 base from J, leaving 13 bases between. Germline V gene data show CDR1 as LGHDT and CDR2 as YNNKEL (reference sequence). The CDR3 DNA reads TGTGCCAGCAGCCTATTATTTCGGGGGAACACTGAAGCTTTCTTT. This gives the protein CASSLLFRGNTEAFF.

The V call is TRBV4-3, the J call TRBJ1-2, with 7 bases matching TRBD1. The germline V gene has CDR1 LGHNA and CDR2 YSLEER. This CDR3 is built from 16 residues. V was clipped by 1 base and J by 8 bases; unmatched bases: 13. The CDR3 here is CASSQAGTEYKAGYTF. CDR3 sequence (DNA): TGCGCCAGCAGCCAAGCCGGGACAGAGTACAAGGCGGGCTACACCTTC.

The V and J genes are TRBV19 and TRBJ1-2, with D possibly matching TRBD1 (5 bases). The V and J ends lost 6 bases and 0 bases respectively, with 17 bases between them. This CDR3 has 16 residues. Germline CDR1 LNHDA, CDR2 SQIVND (reference sequence). This chain's CDR3 is CASRNRPGRANYGYTF. The CDR3 DNA sequence: TGTGCCAGTAGAAACAGGCCGGGGAGGGCTAACTATGGCTACACCTTC.

The rearrangement links TRBV15 to TRBJ1-6, with D uncertain. Germline V gene data show CDR1 as LNHNV and CDR2 as YYDKDF (reference sequence). The CDR3 has 14 residues. The ends were cut back, 0 bases at V and 4 bases at J, with 4 bases in the middle. The CDR3 loop is CATSRDQYNSPLHF. In nucleotides, the CDR3 is TGTGCCACCAGCAGAGACCAATATAATTCACCCCTCCACTTT.

The chain has TRBV7-9 and TRBJ1-1; D not resolved. Trimming cost V 1 base and J 4 bases, with 7 bases left between them. This CDR3 comprises 13 residues. From germline, CDR1 is SEHNR and CDR2 FQNEAQ (reference sequence). The CDR3 is CASSLGYGTEAFF. DNA of the CDR3: TGTGCCAGCAGCTTAGGATACGGCACTGAAGCTTTCTTT.

The chain couples TRBV6-6 to TRBJ1-2; a possible D gene is TRBD1 (6 bases). Germline V gene lookup returns CDR1 MNHNY and CDR2 SVGAGI (reference sequence). The CDR3 sequence is 14 residues long. Trimming left V 4 bases short and J 4 bases short, with 13 bases between. DNA for the CDR3: TGTGCCAGCAGTTCAAACAGGGACACCTATGGCTACACCTTC. Protein: CASSSNRDTYGYTF.